This T cell receptor (beta chain) emerged from a study of OX40 agonist ivuxolimab in advanced cancers. The wider study: Partial responses, seen in three patients, involved one hepatocellular carcinoma and two cutaneous melanomas.

Autoimmune disease history or systemic immunosuppression excluded patients. Assay used: immunoSEQ multiplex PCR; TCRdb lists only in-frame clones, some missing. The sample records about 62,000 clones, about four fifths being singletons. The CDR3 has 16 amino acids. The germline V gene encodes CDR1 SEHNR and CDR2 FQNEAQ (reference sequence). V shed 6 bases and J shed 1 base, with 15 bases lying between them. This clonotype originated in an adult with an advanced solid tumor such as melanoma, head and neck, liver or kidney cancer. The chain uses TRBV7-9 and TRBJ2-2, with D unresolved. This specimen consisted of CD4+ or CD8+ T cells sorted from blood, obtained in a trial of the OX40 agonist ivuxolimab. CDR3 sequence (DNA): TGTGCCAGCAGAACGCAGGCAACCTTGAACACCGGGGAGCTGTTTTTT. This encodes CASRTQATLNTGELFF.